The entry below describes one TCR beta chain. Antigen specificity is unknown. Indicated time point: newly diagnosed GD, antithyroid drugs for less than 3 months. From PBMCs, RNA was extracted and then used to make the TCR library. Each of the patients was recruited from an endocrinology department situated in Xi'an, China. This CDR3 spans 17 amino acids. Trimming took off 2 bases at V and 0 bases at J, with 11 bases between the two ends. Germline V CDR1 and CDR2: LGHDT, YNNKEL (reference sequence). This sample was included in a study of regulatory T cells in long-lasting Graves disease. Study in general: The study enrolled newly diagnosed Graves' patients on antithyroid drugs under 3 months.

Study-wide findings and caveats: Whereas around 970 public clonotypes were shared by new patients, persistent patients shared more, at 2,500 to 3,500. Persistent disease preferred TRBV28, TRBJ1-2 and TRBJ2-5; new disease, TRBV20-1 and TRBJ2-1.

In building TCR beta libraries, iRepertoire HTBI primers were used together with Arm-PCR of CDR3 regions. TCRdb analysed the multiplex PCR reads with MiXCR anew, one entry per CDR3 protein. The sample shows hundreds of thousands of distinct CDR3 sequences, 15% to 18% of them seen only once. The clonotype comes from a female donor with Graves disease. The starting material was peripheral blood mononuclear cells (PBMCs), obtained at new diagnosis, from a patient treated with antithyroid drugs. V and J are TRBV3-1 and TRBJ2-6; D could derive from TRBD1 or TRBD2 (5 bases each). CDR3: CASSQRAGTSGANVLTF. CDR3 nucleotides: TGTGCCAGCAGCCAAAGGGCAGGGACCTCTGGGGCCAACGTCCTGACTTTC.